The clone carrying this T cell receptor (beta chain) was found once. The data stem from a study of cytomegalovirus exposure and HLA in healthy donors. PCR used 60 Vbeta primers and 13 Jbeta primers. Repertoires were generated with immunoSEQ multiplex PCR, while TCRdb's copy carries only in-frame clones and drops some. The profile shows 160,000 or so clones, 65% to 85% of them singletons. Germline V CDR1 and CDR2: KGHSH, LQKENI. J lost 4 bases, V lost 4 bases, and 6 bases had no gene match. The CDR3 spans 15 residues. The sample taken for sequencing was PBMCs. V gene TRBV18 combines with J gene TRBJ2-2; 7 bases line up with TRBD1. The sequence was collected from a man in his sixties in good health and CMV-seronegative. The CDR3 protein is CASSRDRVTTGELFF. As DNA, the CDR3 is TGTGCCAGCTCACGCGACAGGGTGACCACCGGGGAGCTGTTTTTT.